Listed here are 4 T cell receptor beta chains from one sample, sequenced in a study of CD8 T cells in Susac syndrome. The RNA, about 0.45 to 1 ug, was put through reverse transcription using random hexamers. MiXCR, run by TCRdb on the immunoSEQ multiplex PCR reads, gives a single entry per CDR3 protein. The sample includes about 71,000 distinct CDR3 sequences, over 90% seen only once; the top ten take around 0.11%. Sequences were obtained from CD4+ T cells from PBMCs. All receptors derive from a human donor with multiple sclerosis.

The CDR3 is CATSRNAGLLNPDTQYF. The CDR3 DNA sequence: TGTGCCACCAGCAGGAACGCGGGACTCTTGAACCCAGATACGCAGTATTTT. The genes are TRBV15 and TRBJ2-3, with D perhaps matching TRBD2 (6 bases). This CDR3 has 17 amino acids. Trimming removed 3 bases at V and 4 bases at J, with 20 bases between. Looked up from germline, CDR1 is LNHNV and CDR2 is YYDKDF (reference sequence).

This clonotype appeared once. This chain links TRBV13 with TRBJ1-5, with 7 bases matching TRBD1. CDR3 length: 14 residues. Per germline, CDR1 PRHDT and CDR2 FYEKMQ (reference sequence). V was pared by 5 bases and J by 2 bases, with 3 bases of the junction left unmatched. The CDR3 nucleotides read TGTGCCAGCAGCCACAGGGGACGCAATCAGCCCCAGCATTTT. This sequence encodes CASSHRGRNQPQHF.

This chain joins TRBV3-1 and TRBJ2-5, with no clear D. V dropped 3 bases and J dropped 6 bases, with 11 bases sitting between them. Germline V gives CDR1 LGHDT, CDR2 YNNKEL (reference sequence). The CDR3 loop spans 13 amino acids. CDR3 amino acids: CASSQAVLKTQYF. The DNA of the CDR3 is TGTGCCAGCAGCCAGGCCGTATTAAAGACCCAGTACTTC.

V is TRBV30 and J is TRBJ1-6; maybe TRBD1 (5 bases). Germline V gene sequence: CDR1 GTSNPN, CDR2 SVGIG (reference sequence). Between the trimmed V and J ends, which lost 4 bases and 14 bases, there was a span of 33 bases. This CDR3 has 18 amino acids. The CDR3 coding sequence is TGTGCCTGGACAAATACGCTTCCCCGGGACGCCGGGTCAACGACCCTCCACTTT. Protein product: CAWTNTLPRDAGSTTLHF.